These 21 T cell receptor beta chains originate from one sample sequenced in a study of blood T cell repertoires in COVID-19 (dated by TCRdb to between 2020 and 2021). Libraries were prepared through the immunoSEQ multiplex PCR assay. What TCRdb holds here is the immuneACCESS table cut down to in-frame rearrangements. Part of the clones is not present; checked against another copy, under half of the missing clones reflect an unresolved V gene, and the others are unexplained. The sample data list tens of thousands of clones, and around 85% of these were observed just once. The ten largest clones take up approximately 1.5% of the sample. The sample was peripheral blood. These receptors originate from a woman in her sixties with acute or convalescent COVID-19.

The chain employs TRBV16 and TRBJ2-1, with unresolved D. Germline V gene lookup returns CDR1 KGHSY and CDR2 FQNENV. This CDR3 is 12 amino acids long. Trimming stripped 4 bases from V and 7 bases from J, with 8 bases between. In DNA, the CDR3 is TGTGCCAGCAGCCTTACAGTTAATGAGCAGTTCTTC. Residues: CASSLTVNEQFF. The whole variable domain, remainder taken from reference TRBV16 and TRBJ2-1, is GEEVAQTPKHLVRGEGQKAKLYCAPIKGHSYVFWYQQVLKNEFKFLISFQNENVFDETGMPKERFSAKCLPNSPCSLEIQATKLEDSAVYFCASSLTVNEQFFGPGTRLTVL.

The rearrangement links TRBV5-8 to TRBJ1-3; D is possibly TRBD1 (5 bases). V lost 0 bases and J lost 0, with 10 bases in between. The germline V gene has CDR1 SGHTS and CDR2 YDEGEE. This CDR3 spans 16 amino acids. CDR3 in DNA: TGTGCCAGCAGCTTGGGTTCGGGGGGCTCTGGAAACACCATATATTTT. Protein: CASSLGSGGSGNTIYF.

This clone has just a few counts. The rearrangement joins TRBV19 to TRBJ1-5; D is unclear. Trimming shortened V by 3 bases and J by 7 bases, and 19 bases separated the two germline ends. The CDR3 sequence is 16 residues long. CDR1 LNHDA and CDR2 SQIVND come from the germline V gene (reference sequence). Here the CDR3 reads CASSIFAGMQDQPQHF. DNA for the CDR3: TGTGCCAGTAGTATCTTTGCGGGAATGCAAGACCAGCCCCAGCATTTT.

The chain is built from TRBV3-1 (or the pseudogene TRBV3-2) and TRBJ1-4, with TRBD1 as a possible D gene (6 bases). V was cut by 2 bases and J by 7 bases, with 14 bases left in between. Germline values: CDR1 LGHDT, CDR2 YNNKEL (reference sequence). This CDR3 has 15 amino acids. The CDR3 DNA reads TGTGCCAGCAGCCAAACGGGACATGCGTCTGAAAAACTGTTTTTT. Its protein product is CASSQTGHASEKLFF.

This chain joins TRBV3-1 (or the pseudogene TRBV3-2) and TRBJ1-2; a weak D match, TRBD1 (6 bases). CDR1 LGHDT and CDR2 YNNKEL come from the germline V gene (reference sequence). This CDR3 has 14 amino acids. V dropped 0 bases and J dropped 7 bases, with 12 bases sitting between them. The CDR3 is CASSQELRGGGYTF. The CDR3 region has the DNA TGTGCCAGCAGCCAAGAGCTCAGGGGCGGTGGCTACACCTTC.

The chain recombines TRBV28 with TRBJ2-1; D uncertain. This CDR3 is 13 amino acids long. The germline CDR1 and CDR2 sequences are MDHEN and SYDVKM. V was cut by 6 bases and J by 4 bases, with 10 bases left in between. The CDR3 loop reads CASSPNTYNEQFF. Here the CDR3 DNA reads TGTGCCAGCAGCCCTAATACTTACAATGAGCAGTTCTTC.

This clone has just one count. V is TRBV2 and J is TRBJ2-2; 10 bases line up with TRBD2. This CDR3 is built from 17 residues. From germline, CDR1 is SNHLY and CDR2 FYNNEI. Trimming took 8 bases from V and 0 from J; bases not matched to a gene: 9. The CDR3 loop reads CASGGLADFANTGELFF. The CDR3 DNA reads TGTGCCAGCGGTGGACTAGCGGACTTCGCGAACACCGGGGAGCTGTTTTTT.

The CDR3 loop is CAISEVSGGQTQYF. The CDR3 DNA reads TGTGCCATCAGTGAAGTCTCGGGGGGGCAGACCCAGTACTTC. The chain employs TRBV10-3 and TRBJ2-5, with 8 bases fitting TRBD2. The CDR3 totals 14 residues. Trimming cost V 3 bases and J 6 bases; bases outside gene matches: 6. Germline V gives CDR1 ENHRY, CDR2 SYGVKD.

The CDR3 reads CSVEGGADYGYTF. CDR3 DNA: TGCAGCGTGGAGGGGGGGGCGGACTATGGCTACACCTTC. The chain uses TRBV29-1 and TRBJ1-2, with D possibly TRBD1 on 6 matching bases. V gave up 6 bases and J gave up 3 bases, with 14 bases separating them. This CDR3 has 13 amino acids. Per germline, CDR1 SQVTM and CDR2 ANQGSEA.

V gene TRBV12-3 or TRBV12-4 combines with J gene TRBJ1-6; D unclear. The germline V and J ends were trimmed by 3 bases and 7 bases, with 7 bases remaining between them. This CDR3 region has 13 residues. CDR3 loop: CASSFSSNSPLHF. As DNA, the CDR3 is TGTGCCAGCAGTTTTAGTAGCAATTCACCCCTCCACTTT.

The chain has TRBV19 and TRBJ2-1; 8 nucleotides agree with TRBD1. Germline V gene data show CDR1 as LNHDA and CDR2 as SQIVND (reference sequence). V lost 5 bases, J lost 5 bases, and 5 bases stayed unmatched. This CDR3 contains 14 residues. CDR3 loop: CASSLDRANNEQFF. The CDR3 region has the DNA TGTGCCAGTAGTTTGGACAGGGCCAACAATGAGCAGTTCTTC. The whole variable domain, remainder taken from reference TRBV19 and TRBJ2-1, is DGGITQSPKYLFRKEGQNVTLSCEQNLNHDAMYWYRQDPGQGLRLIYYSQIVNDFQKGDIAEGYSVSREKKESFPLTVTSAQKNPTAFYLCASSLDRANNEQFFGPGTRLTVL.

This clone showed up just a few times. CDR3: CASSSRVSYEQYF. The CDR3 nucleotides read TGCGCCAGCAGCAGCAGGGTCTCCTACGAGCAGTACTTC. V and J are TRBV5-1 and TRBJ2-7; perhaps TRBD1 as D (5 bases). CDR1 SGHRS and CDR2 YFSETQ come from the germline V gene. The CDR3 is made up of 13 amino acids. V dropped 4 bases and J dropped 0 bases, with 8 bases sitting between them.

The CDR3 nucleotides are TGTGCCAGCAGCGTCCGGACAGGGTTCGATGAGCAGTTCTTC. Its protein product is CASSVRTGFDEQFF. The J gene is TRBJ2-1, the V gene TRBV5-4, with 8 bases that match TRBD1. Germline V gene lookup returns CDR1 SGHNT and CDR2 YYREEE (reference sequence). The V and J ends lost 4 bases and 8 bases, in that order; junction bases with no gene match: 8. This CDR3 is built from 14 residues.

The chain couples TRBV6-5 to TRBJ1-2; 9 bases are a match to TRBD1. The CDR3 extends over 15 amino acids. Germline CDR1 and CDR2: MNHEY and SVGAGI. Losses at the gene ends were 6 bases for V and 6 bases for J; bases not matched to a gene: 11. CDR3 loop: CASRKPGTGWDGYTF. The CDR3 bases are TGTGCCAGCAGGAAACCGGGGACAGGGTGGGATGGCTACACCTTC.

The rearrangement uses TRBV20-1 and TRBJ1-5, with 8 bases that match TRBD1. The CDR3 length is 11 residues. From germline, CDR1 is DFQATT and CDR2 SNEGSKA (reference sequence). The J segment lost 7 bases and the V segment lost 5 bases, leaving 1 base of the junction unmatched. CDR3 in amino acids: CSADRGQPQHF. The DNA for the CDR3 is TGCAGTGCTGACAGGGGACAGCCCCAGCATTTT.

V and J are TRBV9 and TRBJ2-3, with D perhaps TRBD2 (5 bases). CDR1 and CDR2 (germline): SGDLS, YYNGEE. The CDR3 is 17 amino acids. Trimming stripped 2 bases from V and 1 base from J, with 17 bases between. The DNA for the CDR3 is TGTGCCAGCAGCGTGGGTATGTTATCGCGGGGCACAGATACGCAGTATTTT. As protein: CASSVGMLSRGTDTQYF.

The genes are TRBV5-6 and TRBJ1-1, with 7 bases identical to TRBD1. The CDR3 covers 18 residues. Germline V gene sequence: CDR1 SGHDT, CDR2 YYEEEE. Trimming at V came to 5 bases and at J to 6 bases, leaving 22 bases not matched to a gene. As DNA, the CDR3 is TGTGCCAGCAGGTGGAGAAGGCCGGGAGGGGGCTCTCGGGCTGAAGCTTTCTTT. Encoded protein: CASRWRRPGGGSRAEAFF.

The V and J genes are TRBV7-3 and TRBJ2-2; D call uncertain. This CDR3 contains 14 residues. Trimming shortened V by 2 bases and J by 8 bases, and 12 bases separated the two germline ends. The germline V gene encodes CDR1 SGHTA and CDR2 FQGTGA. CDR3 DNA sequence: TGTGCCAGCAGCTTAGGGCCAGCTTCGGGGGAGCTGTTTTTT. This sequence encodes CASSLGPASGELFF.

The gene calls are TRBV15 and TRBJ2-2, with 7 bases identical to TRBD1. Trimming cost V 1 base and J 4 bases; bases outside gene matches: 3. CDR1 and CDR2 (germline): LNHNV, YYDKDF (reference sequence). The CDR3 loop spans 15 amino acids. The CDR3 is CATSRGGQPTGELFF. CDR3 sequence (DNA): TGTGCCACCAGCAGAGGGGGACAGCCCACCGGGGAGCTGTTTTTT.

V usage is TRBV7-2 and J usage is TRBJ2-1; TRBD2 aligns across 11 bases. The CDR3 sequence is 16 residues long. Germline V gene lookup returns CDR1 SGHTA and CDR2 FQGNSA. V lost 0 bases to trimming and J lost 10 bases; unmatched junction nucleotides: 8. The CDR3 nucleotides read TGTGCCAGCAGCTTAGCGCTGGGACTAGCGGTCGACGAGCAGTTCTTC. Its protein is CASSLALGLAVDEQFF.

The chain employs TRBV2 and TRBJ2-1, with TRBD2 matching over 15 bases. The ends lost 0 bases at V and 7 bases at J; junction bases unmatched: 4. The CDR3 spans 17 residues. The V gene's germline CDR1 is SNHLY and CDR2 FYNNEI. In DNA form, the CDR3 reads TGTGCCAGCAGTGAAGCAGGACTAGCGGGAGGGCTAAATGAGCAGTTCTTC. Its translation is CASSEAGLAGGLNEQFF. The whole variable domain, filled in from reference TRBV2 and TRBJ2-1, reads EPEVTQTPSHQVTQMGQEVILRCVPISNHLYFYWYRQILGQKVEFLVSFYNNEISEKSEIFDDQFSVERPDGSNFTLKIRSTKLEDSAMYFCASSEAGLAGGLNEQFFGPGTRLTVL.